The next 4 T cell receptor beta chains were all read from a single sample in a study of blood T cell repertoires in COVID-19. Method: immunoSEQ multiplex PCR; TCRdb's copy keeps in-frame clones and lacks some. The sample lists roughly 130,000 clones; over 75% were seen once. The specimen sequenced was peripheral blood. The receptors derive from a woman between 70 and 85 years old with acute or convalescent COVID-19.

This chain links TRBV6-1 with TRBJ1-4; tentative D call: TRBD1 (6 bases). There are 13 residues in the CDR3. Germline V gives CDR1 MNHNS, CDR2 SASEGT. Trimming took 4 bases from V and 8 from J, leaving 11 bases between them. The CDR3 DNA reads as TGTGCCAGCAGTGTAGCAGGGGTCGAAAAACTGTTTTTT. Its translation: CASSVAGVEKLFF.

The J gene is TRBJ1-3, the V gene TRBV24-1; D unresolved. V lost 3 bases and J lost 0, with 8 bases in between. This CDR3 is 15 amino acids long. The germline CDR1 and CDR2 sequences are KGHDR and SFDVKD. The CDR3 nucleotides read TGTGCCACCAGTGATCACGGGAGCTCTGGAAACACCATATATTTT. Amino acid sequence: CATSDHGSSGNTIYF.

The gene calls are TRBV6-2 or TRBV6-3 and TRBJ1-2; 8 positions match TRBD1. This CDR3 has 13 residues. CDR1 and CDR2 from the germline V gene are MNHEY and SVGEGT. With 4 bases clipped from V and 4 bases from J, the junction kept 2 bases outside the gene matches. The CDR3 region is CASSLTGAYGYTF. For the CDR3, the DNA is TGTGCCAGCAGTTTGACAGGGGCCTATGGCTACACCTTC.

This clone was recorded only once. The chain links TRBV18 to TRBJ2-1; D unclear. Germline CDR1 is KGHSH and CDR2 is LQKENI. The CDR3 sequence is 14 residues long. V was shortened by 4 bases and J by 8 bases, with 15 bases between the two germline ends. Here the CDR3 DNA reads TGTGCCAGCTCACGCTCCCGGGTCCGGGATGAGCAGTTCTTC. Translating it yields CASSRSRVRDEQFF.